These 28 T cell receptor beta chains originate from one sample sequenced in a study of T cells in Graves' hyperthyroidism and ophthalmopathy. Regions amplified from RNA transcripts were the TCR beta CDR3 regions. The HTBI set primed first-round TCR CDR3 RT-PCR. MiXCR, run by TCRdb on the multiplex PCR reads, gives a single entry per CDR3 protein. The sample records about 380,000 distinct CDR3 sequences, around 18% being singletons. The sample comprised blood. The receptors were sampled from a man in his late teens or twenties with Graves' ophthalmopathy.

The rearrangement links TRBV7-9 to TRBJ2-1; 14 nucleotides match TRBD2. Trimming removed 6 bases from V and 9 bases from J; junction bases left unmatched: 10. The germline V gene has CDR1 SEHNR and CDR2 FQNEAQ (reference sequence). There are 16 residues in the CDR3. This CDR3 reads CASRPRTSGGRGEQFF. For the CDR3, the DNA is TGTGCCAGCAGACCGCGGACTAGCGGGGGGCGGGGTGAGCAGTTCTTC.

CDR3 coding DNA: TGTGCCAGCAGTTTTCCGGGACAGGGGGCGCGGGGCACTGAAGCTTTCTTT. This gives the protein CASSFPGQGARGTEAFF. V and J are TRBV12-3 or TRBV12-4 and TRBJ1-1; 12 bases map to TRBD1. With 3 bases clipped from V and 4 bases from J, the junction kept 9 bases outside the gene matches. The CDR3 is 17 residues long.

This clonotype has at least ten counts. J is TRBJ1-5 and V is TRBV11-2, with unresolved D. The CDR3 is made up of 13 amino acids. The germline V gene encodes CDR1 SGHAT and CDR2 FQNNGV. Trimming took off 4 bases at V and 2 bases at J, with 6 bases between the two ends. DNA for the CDR3: TGTGCCAGCAGCTCCACCGGCAATCAGCCCCAGCATTTT. Translated: CASSSTGNQPQHF.

The chain is built from TRBV25-1 and TRBJ2-7; D not certain. V lost 4 bases to trimming and J lost 7 bases, with 11 bases between them. The CDR3 runs to 12 residues. Germline CDR1 MGHDK, CDR2 SYGVNS. The CDR3 spells CASSAVNGEQYF. CDR3 nucleotide sequence: TGTGCCAGCAGTGCCGTCAATGGGGAGCAGTACTTC.

This clonotype was recorded many times. The V gene is TRBV6-5, the J gene TRBJ1-6; D gene uncertain. The germline V gene has CDR1 MNHEY and CDR2 SVGAGI. The CDR3 extends over 17 amino acids. The V end lost 1 base, the J end lost 4 bases, and 14 bases lay between the germline ends. This chain's CDR3 is CASSYWGGRQYNSPLHF. The CDR3 nucleotides are TGTGCCAGCAGTTACTGGGGTGGACGGCAGTATAATTCACCCCTCCACTTT.

This chain connects TRBV3-1 to TRBJ2-2; tentatively, D is TRBD1 (5 bases). Trimming took 6 bases from V and 0 from J, leaving 11 bases between them. Germline V gene sequence: CDR1 LGHDT, CDR2 YNNKEL (reference sequence). The CDR3 has 15 residues. The CDR3 DNA is TGTGCCAGCAGACCGACAGAGACGAACACCGGGGAGCTGTTTTTT. This gives the protein CASRPTETNTGELFF. Full variable domain (remainder filled in from reference TRBV3-1 and TRBJ2-2): DTAVSQTPKYLVTQMGNDKSIKCEQNLGHDTMYWYKQDSKKFLKIMFSYNNKELIINETVPNRFSPKSPDKAHLNLHINSLELGDSAVYFCASRPTETNTGELFFGEGSRLTVL.

This clonotype turned up a few times. V usage is TRBV19 and J usage is TRBJ1-5; 10 bases fit TRBD1. CDR1 and CDR2 from the germline V gene are LNHDA and SQIVND (reference sequence). The ends lost 5 bases at V and 0 bases at J; junction bases unmatched: 7. The CDR3 has 17 amino acids. CDR3 in DNA: TGTGCCAGTAGTGATCGGACAGGGGGGTATAGCAATCAGCCCCAGCATTTT. This encodes CASSDRTGGYSNQPQHF.

With respect to this clonotype: A read error is possible here, since a much larger clone lies one base away. V usage is TRBV6-1 and J usage is TRBJ2-7; no clear D. The CDR3 sequence is 14 residues long. V gave up 2 bases and J gave up 6 bases, with 14 bases separating them. From germline, CDR1 is MNHNS and CDR2 SASEGT. As DNA, the CDR3 is TGTGCCAGCAGTGAAAGGAGCGCCGCCTGCGAGCAGTACTTC. Its protein is CASSERSAACEQYF.

This clonotype was seen repeatedly, ten times or more. The chain joins TRBV7-3 to TRBJ2-5; 14 nucleotides match TRBD2. With 6 bases clipped from V and 4 bases from J, the junction kept 10 bases outside the gene matches. The CDR3 loop spans 17 amino acids. CDR1 is SGHTA and CDR2 is FQGTGA in the germline V gene. This CDR3 is CASRGAGTSGGPETQYF. DNA of the CDR3: TGTGCCAGCAGGGGAGCCGGGACTAGCGGGGGACCAGAGACCCAGTACTTC.

The genes are TRBV7-9 and TRBJ1-1; 7 bases agree with TRBD1. Germline CDR1 reads SEHNR; CDR2 reads FQNEAQ (reference sequence). Germline trimming cut 1 base from V and 5 bases from J; bases unmatched to any gene: 7. The CDR3 contains 15 residues. The CDR3 sequence: CASSLGTGAWTEAFF. CDR3 coding DNA: TGTGCCAGCAGCTTAGGAACAGGGGCTTGGACTGAAGCTTTCTTT.

This clonotype occurred a few times. The CDR3 region has the DNA TGTGCCAGCAGCGTAGCCAGCGCTAACTATGGCTACACCTTC. As protein: CASSVASANYGYTF. V gene TRBV9 combines with J gene TRBJ1-2; D gene unclear. The germline CDR1 and CDR2 sequences are SGDLS and YYNGEE. CDR3 length: 14 residues. Trimming left V 0 bases short and J 0 bases short, with 6 bases between. The variable domain in full, completed from reference TRBV9 and TRBJ1-2, reads DSGVTQTPKHLITATGQRVTLRCSPRSGDLSVYWYQQSLDQGLQFLIQYYNGEERAKGNILERFSAQQFPDLHSELNLSSLELGDSALYFCASSVASANYGYTFGSGTRLTVV.

This chain connects TRBV10-3 to TRBJ1-3; D gene ambiguous. Germline values: CDR1 ENHRY, CDR2 SYGVKD. The CDR3 has 15 residues. V was clipped by 7 bases and J by 0 bases, with 13 bases between them. CDR3: CAINRTYNSGNTIYF. The CDR3 nucleotides are TGTGCCATCAATAGGACCTACAACTCTGGAAACACCATATATTTT.

Comments on this clonotype: This may stem from a read error, because a much larger clone lies one nucleotide away. V gene TRBV20-1 combines with J gene TRBJ2-1, with 13 positions matching TRBD2. This CDR3 region has 14 residues. Germline V gives CDR1 DFQATT, CDR2 SNEGSKA (reference sequence). Trimming at V came to 5 bases and at J to 8 bases, leaving 6 bases not matched to a gene. CDR3 in amino acids: CSAALAGGPYEQFF. The DNA for the CDR3 is TGCAGTGCTGCACTAGCGGGGGGGCCTTATGAGCAGTTCTTC.

The chain combines TRBV18 with TRBJ2-5; D gene unclear. Trimming left V 3 bases short and J 5 bases short, with 10 bases between. Germline V gene sequence: CDR1 KGHSH, CDR2 LQKENI. The CDR3 contains 13 residues. CDR3 region: CASSPRTPETQYF. The CDR3 DNA is TGTGCCAGCTCACCGAGGACCCCCGAGACCCAGTACTTC.

The chain is built from TRBV10-3 and TRBJ2-5; no firm D call. The V gene's germline CDR1 is ENHRY and CDR2 SYGVKD. CDR3 length equals 13 residues. Between the trimmed V and J ends, which lost 7 bases and 2 bases, there was a span of 11 bases. The chain's CDR3 is CAIKGTSQETQYF. CDR3 DNA sequence: TGTGCCATCAAGGGCACCTCTCAAGAGACCCAGTACTTC.

This clonotype has just a few counts. The rearrangement uses TRBV28 and TRBJ1-5; weak D call: TRBD1 (6 bases). Trimming removed 3 bases at V and 9 bases at J, with 15 bases between. Germline V gene sequence: CDR1 MDHEN, CDR2 SYDVKM. CDR3 length: 14 amino acids. CDR3 coding DNA: TGTGCCAGCAGTTTCCGGGACACGGGATGGCCCCAGCATTTT. It is translated as CASSFRDTGWPQHF.

Ten or more counts support this clonotype. The chain couples TRBV13 to TRBJ1-4; D is unresolved. The germline V and J ends were trimmed by 5 bases and 4 bases, with 8 bases remaining between them. This CDR3 spans 13 amino acids. Germline V gene data show CDR1 as PRHDT and CDR2 as FYEKMQ (reference sequence). CDR3 residues: CASSQSYNEKLFF. CDR3 sequence (DNA): TGTGCCAGCAGCCAGTCCTATAATGAAAAACTGTTTTTT. Full variable domain (remainder filled in from reference TRBV13 and TRBJ1-4): AAGVIQSPRHLIKEKRETATLKCYPIPRHDTVYWYQQGPGQDPQFLISFYEKMQSDKGSIPDRFSAQQFSDYHSELNMSSLELGDSALYFCASSQSYNEKLFFGSGTQLSVL.

The chain combines TRBV19 with TRBJ1-1; weak D call: TRBD1 (6 bases). CDR3 length: 14 amino acids. V was shortened by 3 bases and J by 2 bases, with 10 bases between the two germline ends. The V gene's germline CDR1 is LNHDA and CDR2 SQIVND (reference sequence). CDR3 amino acids: CASSIGQINTEAFF. CDR3 DNA sequence: TGTGCCAGTAGTATCGGACAGATAAACACTGAAGCTTTCTTT.

The chain recombines TRBV6-1 with TRBJ2-1; 14 bases line up with TRBD2. Germline CDR1 reads MNHNS; CDR2 reads SASEGT. The CDR3 consists of 20 residues. With 5 bases clipped from V and 0 bases from J, the junction kept 12 bases outside the gene matches. CDR3 in DNA: TGTGCCAGCAGTACGACTAGCGGGGGGGCCCTTTTTAGCTCCTACAATGAGCAGTTCTTC. This codes for CASSTTSGGALFSSYNEQFF.

This clonotype was found a few times. The chain links TRBV6-1 to TRBJ1-2, with TRBD1 matching 7 bases. Germline V CDR1 and CDR2: MNHNS, SASEGT. Trimming at V came to 6 bases and at J to 4 bases, leaving 8 bases not matched to a gene. The CDR3 extends over 14 amino acids. The CDR3 DNA follows: TGTGCCAGCAGGGGACAGCAGAACTCCTATGGCTACACCTTC. Amino acids: CASRGQQNSYGYTF.

This clonotype was found many times. The genes are TRBV5-1 and TRBJ1-5; the match to TRBD1 covers 8 bases. Germline assignment: CDR1 SGHRS and CDR2 YFSETQ. This CDR3 has 13 amino acids. V lost 4 bases and J lost 5; bases outside the gene matches: 2. In nucleotides, the CDR3 is TGCGCCAGCAGCATGACAGGGGATCAGCCCCAGCATTTT. This codes for CASSMTGDQPQHF.

The CDR3: CASSLAGALTDTQYF. The CDR3 bases are TGTGCCAGCAGTTTAGCGGGAGCCCTCACAGATACGCAGTATTTT. The rearrangement joins TRBV7-3 to TRBJ2-3; 9 positions match TRBD2. Germline V gives CDR1 SGHTA, CDR2 FQGTGA. The CDR3 runs 15 residues. The trim removed 6 bases at V and 2 bases at J, leaving 6 bases unmatched.

The chain employs TRBV5-1 and TRBJ1-4, with TRBD1 as a possible D gene (6 bases). V dropped 4 bases and J dropped 7 bases, with 14 bases sitting between them. The CDR3 loop spans 14 amino acids. Germline CDR1 and CDR2: SGHRS and YFSETQ. The CDR3 region is CASSLRTVSEKLFF. As DNA, the CDR3 is TGCGCCAGCAGCCTCCGGACAGTTAGTGAAAAACTGTTTTTT.

V usage is TRBV10-3 and J usage is TRBJ2-2, with a possible D match to TRBD1 (6 bases). Germline values: CDR1 ENHRY, CDR2 SYGVKD. The CDR3 has 13 residues. Deletions cut 3 bases from V and 5 bases from J, with 7 bases between. The CDR3, as DNA: TGTGCCATCAGTGAAACAGGGACCGGGGAGCTGTTTTTT. Its translation: CAISETGTGELFF.

There are a few counts of this clonotype. This sequence joins TRBV6-5 and TRBJ1-4; D remains unclear. Trimming removed 7 bases from V and 0 bases from J, with 15 bases in between. Per the germline V gene, CDR1 is MNHEY and CDR2 is SVGAGI. CDR3 length: 16 amino acids. CDR3 sequence reads: CASKLLAGATNEKLFF. The CDR3 DNA follows: TGTGCCAGCAAGTTATTGGCAGGAGCAACTAATGAAAAACTGTTTTTT.

This clonotype was counted ten times or more. The chain joins TRBV7-2 to TRBJ1-4; D may be TRBD1 (5 bases). Trimming pared 5 bases from V and 7 bases from J, leaving 14 bases between. The CDR3 loop spans 14 amino acids. Per the germline V gene, CDR1 is SGHTA and CDR2 is FQGNSA. Written as DNA, the CDR3 is TGTGCCAGCAGCCCAGGGAGGGTGGGTGAAAAACTGTTTTTT. Translated: CASSPGRVGEKLFF.

This clonotype was recorded many times. This chain uses TRBV11-2 with TRBJ1-1; D gene ambiguous. The CDR3 length is 15 residues. Germline V CDR1 and CDR2: SGHAT, FQNNGV. Deletions cut 6 bases from V and 0 bases from J, with 14 bases between. The CDR3 loop is CASRIPGRMNTEAFF. The CDR3, as DNA: TGTGCCAGCAGGATCCCGGGCAGAATGAACACTGAAGCTTTCTTT.

This clonotype showed up just a few times. The chain recombines TRBV4-1 with TRBJ2-1, with 11 bases fitting TRBD1. From germline, CDR1 is MGHRA and CDR2 YSYEKL. Trimming at V came to 4 bases and at J to 4 bases, leaving 6 bases not matched to a gene. The CDR3 length is 16 residues. CDR3 residues: CASSLNGQGAYNEQFF. CDR3 DNA: TGCGCCAGCAGCCTGAACGGACAGGGGGCGTACAATGAGCAGTTCTTC.